This T cell receptor (beta chain) was recorded in a study of cytomegalovirus exposure and HLA in healthy donors. Study results and caveats: Confirmation was obtained in vitro that a few CMV-associated chains are specific for CMV antigens. Most TCRs appeared rarely, but some public TCRs recurred in many donors.

Libraries were prepared by immunoSEQ multiplex PCR; TCRdb keeps only in-frame clonotypes and omits some of them. The sample carries under 200,000 clones, about 81% recorded once. Concerning this clone: Its antigen is as yet unknown.

This CDR3 region has 17 residues. Germline CDR1 MGHRA, CDR2 YSYEKL. With 2 bases clipped from V and 0 bases from J, the junction kept 4 bases outside the gene matches. Sequencing was performed on PBMCs. The chain uses TRBV4-1 and TRBJ1-6, with 7 bases identical to TRBD1. The origin of this receptor is a woman younger than 45 in good health and CMV-seronegative. CDR3 bases: TGCGCCAGCAGCCAACCCGGGGACAGCTCCTATAATTCACCCCTCCACTTT. Protein product: CASSQPGDSSYNSPLHF.